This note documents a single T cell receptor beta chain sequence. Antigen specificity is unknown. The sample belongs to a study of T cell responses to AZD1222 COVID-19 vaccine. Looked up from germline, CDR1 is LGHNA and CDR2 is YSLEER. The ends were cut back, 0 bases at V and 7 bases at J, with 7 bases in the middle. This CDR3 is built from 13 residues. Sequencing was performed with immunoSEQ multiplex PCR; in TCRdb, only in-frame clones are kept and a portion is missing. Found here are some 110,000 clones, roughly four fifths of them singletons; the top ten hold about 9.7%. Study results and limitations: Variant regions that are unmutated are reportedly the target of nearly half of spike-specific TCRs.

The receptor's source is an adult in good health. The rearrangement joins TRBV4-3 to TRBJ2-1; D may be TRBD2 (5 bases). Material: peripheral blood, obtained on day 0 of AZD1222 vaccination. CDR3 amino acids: CASSQERGNEQFF. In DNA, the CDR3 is TGCGCCAGCAGCCAAGAACGAGGGAATGAGCAGTTCTTC.